This T cell receptor (beta chain) comes out of a study of beta chain features in type 1 diabetes. Whole-study results and caveats: A moderate, significant TCRB CDR3 shortening appeared in type 1 diabetes across four CD4+ subsets.

This clone has only a few counts. Its specificity is unknown. The V and J ends lost 4 bases and 3 bases respectively, with 14 bases between them. In germline, CDR1 is SGHRS, CDR2 YFSETQ. There are 14 residues in the CDR3. Averaging roughly 110 mL, one heparinised blood draw was given by each donor. The whole isolated RNA underwent reverse transcription, so sequencing captured expressed TCRB transcripts. For naive, central memory and regulatory T cell samples, reads averaged roughly 3.6 million. TCRdb's table, derived via immunoSEQ multiplex PCR, lists solely in-frame clones and lacks some. The sample yields 110,000 to 150,000 clones, about 8.7% seen once.

What was sequenced was central memory CD4+ T cells from blood. This sequence joins TRBV5-1 and TRBJ2-7; tentatively, D is TRBD2 (7 bases). This clonotype originated in a young man in good health. The CDR3: CASSPGRGGYEQYF. CDR3 nucleotide sequence: TGCGCCAGCAGCCCGGGGAGGGGGGGCTACGAGCAGTACTTC.